This is a list of T cell receptor beta chains from one sample in a study of blood T cell repertoires in COVID-19. Sequencing was performed with immunoSEQ multiplex PCR; in TCRdb, only in-frame clones are kept and a portion is missing. The profile shows approximately 470,000 clones, about 85% of them singletons. The sample taken for sequencing was PBMCs or T cells enriched from blood (not recorded which). The receptor source for this set is a woman aged 18-29 years who had recovered from COVID-19. Both conserved end residues are part of each CDR3. D genes are given only for firm matches. A row's size may be missing; if present it is once, few, many or a size class.

v_call	d_call	clone_size	j_call	cdr3_nt	cdr3_aa
TRBV28	-	-	TRBJ1-1	TGTGCCAGCAGTTTAGCGGCTAACACTGAAGCTTTCTTT	CASSLAANTEAFF
TRBV18	TRBD1	-	TRBJ1-1	TGTGCCAGCTCACCCCTGGGACAGAGCTACGCTGAAGCTTTCTTT	CASSPLGQSYAEAFF
TRBV11-2	-	-	TRBJ1-1	TGTGCCAGCAGAGGATGGAGCAACACTGAAGCTTTCTTT	CASRGWSNTEAFF
TRBV11-2	-	-	TRBJ2-2	TGTGCCAGCAGTTTCGCAGGGGACACCGGGGAGCTGTTTTTT	CASSFAGDTGELFF
TRBV2	-	-	TRBJ2-3	TGTGCCAGCCTAAGGACAGAAACAACAGATACGCAGTATTTT	CASLRTETTDTQYF
TRBV6-5	TRBD1	-	TRBJ1-5	TGTGCCAGCACCCTGATGGGGACAGGTAATCAGCCCCAGCATTTT	CASTLMGTGNQPQHF
TRBV5-5	-	-	TRBJ1-5	TGTGCCAGCAGCTTGGACAGGTCGACCCAGCATTTT	CASSLDRSTQHF
TRBV28	TRBD1	many	TRBJ1-6	TGTGCCAGCAACCCGAATCGGACAGGGAAGCTCCACTTT	CASNPNRTGKLHF
TRBV5-1	-	-	TRBJ1-3	TGCGCCAGCAGCTTGTCCTCGCAGACTGGAAACACCATATATTTT	CASSLSSQTGNTIYF
TRBV5-1	-	-	TRBJ1-2	TGCGCCAGCAGCAGTACCGGGATTAACTATGGCTACACCTTC	CASSSTGINYGYTF
TRBV6-5	-	-	TRBJ1-1	TGTGCCAGCAGGGGCAGGGGTGGAGATGAAGCTTTCTTT	CASRGRGGDEAFF
TRBV19	TRBD1	-	TRBJ1-5	TGTGCCAGTAGTCCCTGGGGGGGGACAGGGGGCGATCAGCCCCAGCATTTT	CASSPWGGTGGDQPQHF
TRBV4-1	TRBD2	-	TRBJ2-1	TGCGCCAGCAGCCAAGCCGGGACTAGCGACCCCTACAATGAGCAGTTCTTC	CASSQAGTSDPYNEQFF
TRBV20-1	-	-	TRBJ2-7	TGCAGTGCTAGTGCTAGGGAGGTCTCCTACGAGCAGTACTTC	CSASAREVSYEQYF
TRBV6-1	-	-	TRBJ2-6	TGTGCCAGCAGTGAAGGGGACTCTTGGGAAATCTCTGGGGCCAACGTCCTGACTTTC	CASSEGDSWEISGANVLTF
TRBV19	-	-	TRBJ2-2	TGTGCCAGTAGTACGGGATCGCAGACCGGGGAGCTGTTTTTT	CASSTGSQTGELFF
TRBV7-3	TRBD2	once	TRBJ2-2	TGTGCCAGCAGCCAGCCCCGACCCGCGGGGGGGGTCACCGGGGAGCTGTTTTTT	CASSQPRPAGGVTGELFF
TRBV28	TRBD1	-	TRBJ2-7	TGTGCCAGCAGTACAGGGGGCCCCTACGAGCAGTACTTC	CASSTGGPYEQYF
TRBV28	-	-	TRBJ2-7	TGTGCCAGCAGTTTAGAGGCACCGGTCGAGCAGTACTTC	CASSLEAPVEQYF